This section outlines one T cell receptor (beta chain) sequence together with its context. V was clipped by 6 bases and J by 0 bases; unmatched bases: 9. This CDR3 has 16 amino acids. In germline, CDR1 is KGHSH, CDR2 LQKENI. These data come from a study of blood T cell repertoires in COVID-19. Study overall: Samples of COVID-19 (acute and convalescent) were obtained from the United States, Italy and Spain. In each case, the material was cDNA or gDNA derived from T cells, B-cell-depleted T cells, or PBMCs.

Original data processing: How many nucleated cells were present was estimated from reference gene primer amplification. TCRdb's table, derived via immunoSEQ multiplex PCR, lists solely in-frame clones and lacks some. V and J calls and clone size follow that table, whereas D and trimming were derived from the DNA. Of about 230,000 clones in the sample, more than 75% were seen once. This sequence originates from a man over 45 with COVID-19, enrolled during active disease. This chain uses TRBV18 with TRBJ2-3, with 7 nucleotides matching TRBD2. The sequencing input was peripheral blood. CDR3 DNA: TGTGCCAGCTCCACAACGGGGGGAGCGAGCACAGATACGCAGTATTTT. The encoded protein is CASSTTGGASTDTQYF. Supplemented by reference TRBV18 and TRBJ2-3, the full variable domain reads NAGVMQNPRHLVRRRGQEARLRCSPMKGHSHVYWYRQLPEEGLKFMVYLQKENIIDESGMPKERFSAEFPKEGPSILRIQQVVRGDSAAYFCASSTTGGASTDTQYFGPGTRLTVL.